The clone carrying this T cell receptor (beta chain) was seen just once. The antigen is unknown. In germline, CDR1 is SNHLY, CDR2 FYNNEI. The V end lost 8 bases, the J end lost 0 bases, and 14 bases lay between the germline ends. This CDR3 has 14 residues. Sample-barcoded 5' priming and a J-beta primer mix drove a second PCR of roughly 6 to 12 cycles. All cDNA molecules were each tagged by a template-switch adaptor with 12 random nucleotides. TCRdb passed the 5' RACE reads through MiXCR, listing each CDR3 protein once. The sample has fewer than 900,000 distinct CDR3 sequences, around 40% seen once; the top ten hold 20% to 25%. Donors were systemically healthy Caucasian individuals from Russia aged roughly 6 to 95 years. Samples each had at least 5 micrograms of total RNA extracted. These data are taken from a study of blood T cells in healthy people across ages. Notes on the study in general: Conclusively comparing naive with antigen-experienced cells was impossible with unsorted PBMCs.

The TCR was taken from a woman aged 60-75 years in good health. The sample taken for sequencing was blood. This chain joins TRBV2 and TRBJ2-7; TRBD2 might be the D (6 bases). The DNA for the CDR3 is TGTGCCAGCGTGCGGGATTTGATCTCCTACGAGCAGTACTTC. It is translated as CASVRDLISYEQYF.